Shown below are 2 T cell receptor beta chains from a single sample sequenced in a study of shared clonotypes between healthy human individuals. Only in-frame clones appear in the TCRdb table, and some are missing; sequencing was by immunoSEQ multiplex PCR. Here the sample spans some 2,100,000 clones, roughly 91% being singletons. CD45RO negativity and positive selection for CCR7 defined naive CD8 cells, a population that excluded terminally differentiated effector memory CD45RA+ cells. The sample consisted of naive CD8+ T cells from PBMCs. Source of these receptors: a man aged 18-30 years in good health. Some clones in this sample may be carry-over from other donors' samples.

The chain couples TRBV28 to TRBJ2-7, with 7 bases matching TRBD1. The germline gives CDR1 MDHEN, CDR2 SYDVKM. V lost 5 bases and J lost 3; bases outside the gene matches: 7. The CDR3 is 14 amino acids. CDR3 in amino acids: CASSPGQRFYEQYF. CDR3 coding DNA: TGTGCCAGCAGTCCGGGACAGCGATTCTACGAGCAGTACTTC.

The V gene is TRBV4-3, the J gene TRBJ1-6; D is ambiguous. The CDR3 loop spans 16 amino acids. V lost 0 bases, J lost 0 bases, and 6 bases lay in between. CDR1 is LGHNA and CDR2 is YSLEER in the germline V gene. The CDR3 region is CASSQEGSSYNSPLHF. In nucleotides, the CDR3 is TGCGCCAGCAGCCAAGAGGGGAGCTCCTATAATTCACCCCTCCACTTT.